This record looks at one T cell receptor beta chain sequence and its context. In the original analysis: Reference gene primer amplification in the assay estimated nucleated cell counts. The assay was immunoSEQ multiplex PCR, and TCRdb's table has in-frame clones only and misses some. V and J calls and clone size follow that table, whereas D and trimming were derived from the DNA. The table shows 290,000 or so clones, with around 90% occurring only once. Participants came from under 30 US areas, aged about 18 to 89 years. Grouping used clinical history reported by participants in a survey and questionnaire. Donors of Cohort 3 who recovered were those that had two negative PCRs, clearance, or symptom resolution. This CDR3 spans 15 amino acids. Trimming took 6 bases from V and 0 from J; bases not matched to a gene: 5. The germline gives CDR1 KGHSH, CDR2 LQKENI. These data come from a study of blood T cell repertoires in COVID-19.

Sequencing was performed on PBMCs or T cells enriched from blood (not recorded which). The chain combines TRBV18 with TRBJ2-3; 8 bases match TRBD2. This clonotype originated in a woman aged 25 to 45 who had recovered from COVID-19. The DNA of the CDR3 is TGTGCCAGCTCCCTTAGCGGGGAAAGCACAGATACGCAGTATTTT. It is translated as CASSLSGESTDTQYF.